Listed below are T cell receptor beta chains from one sample, sequenced in a study of identical twins. TCRdb itself ran the 5' RACE reads through MiXCR, one entry per CDR3 protein. The table has approximately 490,000 distinct CDR3 sequences, around 20% seen once. These same data were also listed under a study on yellow fever vaccine responses in identical twins.

The sequenced sample consisted of CD4+ T cells sorted from blood. Every receptor here comes from a woman aged 18-30 years in good health. Each CDR3 is given with its conserved first and last residue. D genes are given only for firm matches. Clone size is not always given. Where it is, it says once, few, many or a class for expanded clones.

d_call: TRBD1
clone_size: -
j_call: TRBJ2-7
v_call: TRBV12-3/TRBV12-4
cdr3_aa: CASSSIRQGKNEQYF
cdr3_nt: TGTGCCAGCAGTTCCATCCGACAGGGGAAGAACGAGCAGTACTTC

d_call: TRBD1
clone_size: few
j_call: TRBJ2-2
v_call: TRBV11-1
cdr3_aa: CASSFGQGAAGELFF
cdr3_nt: TGTGCCAGCAGCTTCGGACAGGGGGCGGCCGGGGAGCTGTTTTTT

d_call: -
clone_size: -
j_call: TRBJ2-2
v_call: TRBV11-2
cdr3_aa: CASNKFTGELFF
cdr3_nt: TGTGCCAGCAATAAGTTCACCGGGGAGCTGTTTTTT

d_call: TRBD1
clone_size: -
j_call: TRBJ2-5
v_call: TRBV12-3/TRBV12-4
cdr3_aa: CASTYFGTGATQYF
cdr3_nt: TGTGCCAGCACTTACTTTGGGACAGGGGCGACCCAGTACTTC

d_call: TRBD2
clone_size: few
j_call: TRBJ2-1
v_call: TRBV6-1
cdr3_aa: CASRQREGLSYNEQFF
cdr3_nt: TGTGCCAGCAGACAGCGGGAGGGCCTCTCCTACAATGAGCAGTTCTTC

d_call: -
clone_size: -
j_call: TRBJ1-3
v_call: TRBV7-9
cdr3_aa: CASSLMSGGAGNTIYF
cdr3_nt: TGTGCCAGCAGCTTAATGTCGGGGGGTGCTGGAAACACCATATATTTT

d_call: TRBD1
clone_size: few
j_call: TRBJ2-7
v_call: TRBV6-1
cdr3_aa: CASTPGQGHHEQYF
cdr3_nt: TGTGCCAGCACTCCCGGACAGGGCCACCACGAGCAGTACTTC

d_call: -
clone_size: -
j_call: TRBJ1-2
v_call: TRBV21-1
cdr3_aa: CASSKPSGQNNYGYTF
cdr3_nt: TGTGCCAGCAGCAAACCATCGGGACAGAATAACTATGGCTACACCTTC

d_call: TRBD2
clone_size: -
j_call: TRBJ2-1
v_call: TRBV6-5
cdr3_aa: CASSYSPRRREGRHNEQFF
cdr3_nt: TGTGCCAGCAGTTACTCACCCCGCCGTCGGGAGGGCCGGCACAATGAGCAGTTCTTC

d_call: TRBD2
clone_size: -
j_call: TRBJ2-5
v_call: TRBV6-1
cdr3_aa: CASSEMNSGGGQQETQYF
cdr3_nt: TGTGCCAGCAGTGAGATGAATAGCGGGGGGGGCCAGCAAGAGACCCAGTACTTC

d_call: -
clone_size: few
j_call: TRBJ1-5
v_call: TRBV12-3/TRBV12-4
cdr3_aa: CASSATGEGNQPQHF
cdr3_nt: TGTGCCAGCAGTGCCACGGGGGAGGGCAATCAGCCCCAGCATTTT

d_call: TRBD2
clone_size: many
j_call: TRBJ2-1
v_call: TRBV5-6
cdr3_aa: CASSYGLAVFSYNEQFF
cdr3_nt: TGTGCCAGCAGCTACGGACTAGCGGTATTCTCCTACAATGAGCAGTTCTTC

d_call: TRBD1
clone_size: many
j_call: TRBJ2-1
v_call: TRBV28
cdr3_aa: CASSSPDREYNEQFF
cdr3_nt: TGTGCCAGCAGTTCGCCCGACAGGGAGTACAATGAGCAGTTCTTC

d_call: -
clone_size: -
j_call: TRBJ2-4
v_call: TRBV20-1
cdr3_aa: CSASTERVSKNIRYF
cdr3_nt: TGCAGTGCTAGTACAGAGAGGGTATCCAAAAACATTCGGTACTTC

d_call: -
clone_size: few
j_call: TRBJ1-2
v_call: TRBV29-1
cdr3_aa: CSGVQGVNGYTF
cdr3_nt: TGCAGCGGGGTTCAGGGCGTTAATGGCTACACCTTC

d_call: -
clone_size: few
j_call: TRBJ2-3
v_call: TRBV6-4
cdr3_aa: CASSDSPGDTQYF
cdr3_nt: TGTGCCAGCAGTGATTCCCCTGGGGATACGCAGTATTTT

d_call: -
clone_size: few
j_call: TRBJ2-5
v_call: TRBV24-1
cdr3_aa: CATSHPGRGVGETQYF
cdr3_nt: TGTGCCACCAGTCACCCCGGTCGAGGGGTGGGAGAGACCCAGTACTTC

d_call: TRBD1
clone_size: -
j_call: TRBJ1-1
v_call: TRBV6-1
cdr3_aa: CASTGDRAGGTEAFF
cdr3_nt: TGTGCCAGCACCGGGGACAGGGCGGGAGGGACTGAAGCTTTCTTT

d_call: TRBD2
clone_size: -
j_call: TRBJ2-5
v_call: TRBV20-1
cdr3_aa: CSARGPPLAGVLETQYF
cdr3_nt: TGCAGTGCTAGAGGCCCCCCACTAGCGGGGGTTTTGGAGACCCAGTACTTC

d_call: TRBD2
clone_size: -
j_call: TRBJ2-3
v_call: TRBV9
cdr3_aa: CASSPHVGGANTQYF
cdr3_nt: TGTGCCAGCAGCCCTCACGTCGGGGGGGCCAATACGCAGTATTTT

d_call: TRBD1
clone_size: -
j_call: TRBJ2-2
v_call: TRBV29-1
cdr3_aa: CSAGQGATGELFF
cdr3_nt: TGCAGCGCAGGACAGGGGGCCACCGGGGAGCTGTTTTTT

d_call: -
clone_size: few
j_call: TRBJ2-3
v_call: TRBV12-5
cdr3_aa: CASGLGPSISTDTQYF
cdr3_nt: TGTGCTAGTGGTTTGGGTCCCTCTATTAGCACAGATACGCAGTATTTT

d_call: TRBD2
clone_size: -
j_call: TRBJ2-1
v_call: TRBV20-1
cdr3_aa: CSANTRLAGNEQFF
cdr3_nt: TGCAGTGCTAACACACGGCTAGCGGGAAATGAGCAGTTCTTC

d_call: -
clone_size: -
j_call: TRBJ1-1
v_call: TRBV12-3/TRBV12-4
cdr3_aa: CASRDSNTEAFF
cdr3_nt: TGTGCCAGCAGGGACAGCAACACTGAAGCTTTCTTT

d_call: TRBD1
clone_size: few
j_call: TRBJ2-7
v_call: TRBV5-1
cdr3_aa: CASSSGQDSYEQYF
cdr3_nt: TGCGCCAGCAGCTCGGGACAGGACTCCTACGAGCAGTACTTC

d_call: -
clone_size: many
j_call: TRBJ2-3
v_call: TRBV7-2
cdr3_aa: CASSFTRTDTQYF
cdr3_nt: TGTGCCAGCAGCTTCACCCGCACAGATACGCAGTATTTT

d_call: -
clone_size: -
j_call: TRBJ1-2
v_call: TRBV6-1
cdr3_aa: CASRLLGAGYGYTF
cdr3_nt: TGTGCCAGCAGACTCCTGGGGGCAGGCTATGGCTACACCTTC

d_call: -
clone_size: -
j_call: TRBJ2-2
v_call: TRBV2
cdr3_aa: CASSPALATGELFF
cdr3_nt: TGTGCCAGCAGTCCCGCTTTAGCCACCGGGGAGCTGTTTTTT

d_call: TRBD1
clone_size: -
j_call: TRBJ1-2
v_call: TRBV19
cdr3_aa: CASSSRQGAGYTF
cdr3_nt: TGTGCCAGTAGTAGCCGACAGGGTGCCGGCTACACCTTC

d_call: -
clone_size: few
j_call: TRBJ1-5
v_call: TRBV4-1
cdr3_aa: CASSQEVLNQPQHF
cdr3_nt: TGCGCCAGCAGCCAAGAAGTACTCAATCAGCCCCAGCATTTT

d_call: -
clone_size: -
j_call: TRBJ1-5
v_call: TRBV2
cdr3_aa: CASRTDRINQPQHF
cdr3_nt: TGTGCCAGCAGAACCGACAGAATCAATCAGCCCCAGCATTTT

d_call: -
clone_size: -
j_call: TRBJ2-1
v_call: TRBV5-1
cdr3_aa: CASSSGTFLDEQFF
cdr3_nt: TGCGCCAGCAGCTCGGGGACTTTCTTGGATGAGCAGTTCTTC

d_call: TRBD1
clone_size: -
j_call: TRBJ2-1
v_call: TRBV7-8
cdr3_aa: CASSLAGTGRGNEQFF
cdr3_nt: TGTGCCAGCAGCTTAGCAGGGACAGGGAGGGGAAATGAGCAGTTCTTC

d_call: TRBD1
clone_size: -
j_call: TRBJ2-7
v_call: TRBV6-1
cdr3_aa: CASSRTGERRDEQYF
cdr3_nt: TGTGCCAGCAGCCGGACAGGGGAAAGGCGTGACGAGCAGTACTTC

d_call: -
clone_size: -
j_call: TRBJ2-7
v_call: TRBV19
cdr3_aa: CASSAGKGEQYF
cdr3_nt: TGTGCCAGTAGTGCCGGAAAGGGGGAGCAGTACTTC

d_call: TRBD1
clone_size: -
j_call: TRBJ2-2
v_call: TRBV5-1
cdr3_aa: CASSLPGQGTGELFF
cdr3_nt: TGCGCCAGCAGCTTGCCGGGACAGGGGACCGGGGAGCTGTTTTTT

d_call: -
clone_size: -
j_call: TRBJ2-7
v_call: TRBV11-2
cdr3_aa: CASRRPGRNSYEQYF
cdr3_nt: TGTGCCAGCAGGCGACCGGGACGCAACTCCTACGAGCAGTACTTC

d_call: -
clone_size: few
j_call: TRBJ1-1
v_call: TRBV12-3/TRBV12-4
cdr3_aa: CASSLTTNTEAFF
cdr3_nt: TGTGCCAGCAGTTTAACTACGAACACTGAAGCTTTCTTT

d_call: TRBD2
clone_size: -
j_call: TRBJ2-1
v_call: TRBV20-1
cdr3_aa: CSARGLAGGWSEREQFF
cdr3_nt: TGCAGTGCTAGGGGACTAGCGGGGGGCTGGTCTGAGCGTGAGCAGTTCTTC

d_call: -
clone_size: few
j_call: TRBJ2-3
v_call: TRBV5-1
cdr3_aa: CASSLRDSSTDTQYF
cdr3_nt: TGCGCCAGCAGCTTGCGGGACTCTAGCACAGATACGCAGTATTTT

d_call: -
clone_size: -
j_call: TRBJ1-1
v_call: TRBV6-5
cdr3_aa: CASSYGLVQGNTEAFF
cdr3_nt: TGTGCCAGCAGTTACGGCCTTGTACAGGGGAACACTGAAGCTTTCTTT